The 2 T cell receptor beta chains below were found in one sample sequenced in a study of control samples from healthy donors and cancer patients (dated by TCRdb to the early 2020s). Library preparation used the immunoSEQ multiplex PCR assay. TCRdb re-hosts the immuneACCESS table, in-frame sequences only. Its copies lack some clones; in the studies checked, an unresolved V gene accounts for under half of them, and the cause for the rest is not known. For this sample there are fewer than 45,000 clones; around 93% appear just once. The ten largest clones add up to around a fifth of the sample. The specimen sequenced was PBMCs. The receptors were sampled from a woman between 40 and 55 years old with head and neck cancer.

The gene calls are TRBV2 and TRBJ2-5; maybe TRBD1 (6 bases). In germline, CDR1 is SNHLY, CDR2 FYNNEI. This CDR3 has 14 amino acids. The V and J ends lost 6 bases and 2 bases respectively, with 13 bases between them. CDR3: CASRIGRGQETQYF. As DNA, the CDR3 is TGTGCCAGCAGAATCGGCAGGGGTCAAGAGACCCAGTACTTC. The entire variable domain, with the rest obtained from reference TRBV2 and TRBJ2-5, is as follows: EPEVTQTPSHQVTQMGQEVILRCVPISNHLYFYWYRQILGQKVEFLVSFYNNEISEKSEIFDDQFSVERPDGSNFTLKIRSTKLEDSAMYFCASRIGRGQETQYFGPGTRLLVL.

V gene TRBV5-1 combines with J gene TRBJ2-3; D is perhaps TRBD1 (5 bases). The CDR3 extends over 14 amino acids. With 1 base removed from V and 2 bases from J, the gap between germline ends came to 8 bases. The germline CDR1 and CDR2 sequences are SGHRS and YFSETQ. The CDR3 DNA sequence: TGCGCCAGCAGCTTGCAGGGATACACAGATACGCAGTATTTT. Its protein is CASSLQGYTDTQYF.